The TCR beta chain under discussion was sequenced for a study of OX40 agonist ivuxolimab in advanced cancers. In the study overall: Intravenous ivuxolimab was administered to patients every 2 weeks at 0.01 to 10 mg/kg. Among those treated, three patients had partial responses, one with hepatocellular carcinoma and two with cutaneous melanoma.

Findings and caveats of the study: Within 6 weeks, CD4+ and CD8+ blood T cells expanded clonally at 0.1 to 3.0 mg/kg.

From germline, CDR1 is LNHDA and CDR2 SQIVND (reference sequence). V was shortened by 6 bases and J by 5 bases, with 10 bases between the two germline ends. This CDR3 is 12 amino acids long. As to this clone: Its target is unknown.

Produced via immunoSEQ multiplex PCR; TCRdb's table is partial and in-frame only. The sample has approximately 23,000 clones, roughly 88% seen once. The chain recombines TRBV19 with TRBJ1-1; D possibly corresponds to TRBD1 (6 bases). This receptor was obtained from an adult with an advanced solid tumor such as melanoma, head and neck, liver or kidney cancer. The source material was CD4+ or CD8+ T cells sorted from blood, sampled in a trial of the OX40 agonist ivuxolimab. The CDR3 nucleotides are TGTGCCAGTAGGGGGGGCCGGACTGAAGCTTTCTTT. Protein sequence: CASRGGRTEAFF. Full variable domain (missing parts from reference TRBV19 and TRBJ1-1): DGGITQSPKYLFRKEGQNVTLSCEQNLNHDAMYWYRQDPGQGLRLIYYSQIVNDFQKGDIAEGYSVSREKKESFPLTVTSAQKNPTAFYLCASRGGRTEAFFGQGTRLTVV.